This record covers a single TCR beta chain. Its specificity is unknown. Amplification used 60 Vbeta primers and 13 Jbeta primers. The table came from immunoSEQ multiplex PCR; TCRdb's copy has only in-frame clones and leaves some out. The data show over 150,000 clones, with 80% seen just once and around 13% held by the top ten. This specimen belongs to a study of cytomegalovirus exposure and HLA in healthy donors. Study results and limitations: Among the CMV-associated chains, a few were confirmed in vitro as specific for CMV antigens. Some highly shared sequence variants likely arose as a pipeline artifact.

Looked up from germline, CDR1 is MNHNS and CDR2 is SASEGT. With 6 bases clipped from V and 6 bases from J, the junction kept 11 bases outside the gene matches. The CDR3 extends over 14 amino acids. The receptor was isolated from a man younger than 45 in good health and CMV-seropositive. The V call is TRBV6-1, the J call TRBJ2-7; 7 nucleotides line up with TRBD1. The sequencing input was PBMCs. The CDR3 here is CASRTGLWMGEQYF. Written as DNA, the CDR3 is TGTGCCAGCAGGACAGGGTTATGGATGGGCGAGCAGTACTTC.